Listed here are 29 T cell receptor beta chains from one sample, sequenced in a study of CD8+ T cells in alopecia areata. Treatment denoted: oral pan-JAK inhibitor, 5-10 mg twice daily. RNA was isolated and reverse transcribed to cDNA, the sequencing template. Only in-frame clones appear in the TCRdb table, and some are missing; sequencing was by immunoSEQ multiplex PCR. The table has 150,000 to 200,000 clones, about three fifths seen once. The sequencing used CD4+ T cells sorted from blood, collected at week 4, from a patient treated with tofacitinib. The source is a human donor with alopecia areata.

The gene calls are TRBV9 and TRBJ1-2; D gene unclear. Germline CDR1 and CDR2: SGDLS and YYNGEE. The CDR3 sequence is 11 residues long. The V gene lost 3 bases and the J gene lost 2 bases, with 2 bases spanning the gap. CDR3 bases: TGTGCCAGCAGCGGCAACTATGGCTACACCTTC. Translated, it gives CASSGNYGYTF.

In its sample, this clone was seen a few times. V gene TRBV4-1 combines with J gene TRBJ2-4; 7 bases match TRBD1. CDR1 MGHRA and CDR2 YSYEKL come from the germline V gene. Trimming removed 0 bases from V and 6 bases from J; junction bases left unmatched: 17. This CDR3 is 19 amino acids long. The CDR3 nucleotides read TGCGCCAGCAGCCAAGACCCTGCGACAGGGCGACACCTTCGAAACATTCAGTACTTC. Translation gives CASSQDPATGRHLRNIQYF.

The chain joins TRBV29-1 to TRBJ1-1, with 7 bases lining up with TRBD1. V was pared by 4 bases and J by 1 base, with 3 bases of the junction left unmatched. This CDR3 has 13 amino acids. Germline CDR1 reads SQVTM; CDR2 reads ANQGSEA. The CDR3 sequence is CSVAQGTNTEAFF. The CDR3 nucleotides read TGCAGCGTTGCACAGGGGACGAACACTGAAGCTTTCTTT. The whole variable domain, remainder taken from reference TRBV29-1 and TRBJ1-1, is SAVISQKPSRDICQRGTSLTIQCQVDSQVTMMFWYRQQPGQSLTLIATANQGSEATYESGFVIDKFPISRPNLTFSTLTVSNMSPEDSSIYLCSVAQGTNTEAFFGQGTRLTVV.

V is TRBV4-1 and J is TRBJ1-2; D is undetermined. The germline V and J ends were trimmed by 1 base and 3 bases, with 6 bases remaining between them. Per the germline V gene, CDR1 is MGHRA and CDR2 is YSYEKL. The CDR3 has 13 amino acids. CDR3 protein: CASSQVQYYGYTF. In DNA, the CDR3 is TGCGCCAGCAGCCAAGTCCAGTACTATGGCTACACCTTC.

The chain carries TRBV7-2 and TRBJ1-5; 8 bases map to TRBD1. The CDR3 runs to 17 residues. Losses at the gene ends were 1 base for V and 2 bases for J; bases not matched to a gene: 7. Germline V gene data show CDR1 as SGHTA and CDR2 as FQGNSA. The chain's CDR3 is CASSLGGQGMGNQPQHF. CDR3 DNA: TGTGCCAGCAGCTTAGGAGGACAGGGAATGGGCAATCAGCCCCAGCATTTT.

The rearrangement joins TRBV7-9 to TRBJ2-1; D is undetermined. With 1 base removed from V and 6 bases from J, the gap between germline ends came to 1 base. The germline V gene has CDR1 SEHNR and CDR2 FQNEAQ (reference sequence). The CDR3 consists of 11 residues. Here the CDR3 reads CASSLVNEQFF. Here the CDR3 DNA reads TGTGCCAGCAGCTTAGTCAATGAGCAGTTCTTC.

The CDR3 coding sequence is TGTGCCTGGAGTCCGACAGGGAGCTACGAGCAGTACTTC. Protein sequence: CAWSPTGSYEQYF. The chain joins TRBV30 to TRBJ2-7; 7 bases line up with TRBD1. With 2 bases clipped from V and 3 bases from J, the junction kept 4 bases outside the gene matches. This CDR3 contains 13 residues. The germline V gene encodes CDR1 GTSNPN and CDR2 SVGIG (reference sequence).

The chain has TRBV18 and TRBJ2-2; D call uncertain. The CDR3 runs to 12 residues. Germline V gene data show CDR1 as KGHSH and CDR2 as LQKENI. V shed 1 base and J shed 7 bases, with 4 bases lying between them. CDR3 DNA: TGTGCCAGCTCACCACAGAACGGGGAGCTGTTTTTT. Translating gives CASSPQNGELFF. Full variable domain (rest looked up from reference TRBV18 and TRBJ2-2): NAGVMQNPRHLVRRRGQEARLRCSPMKGHSHVYWYRQLPEEGLKFMVYLQKENIIDESGMPKERFSAEFPKEGPSILRIQQVVRGDSAAYFCASSPQNGELFFGEGSRLTVL.

The chain recombines TRBV6-5 with TRBJ2-6; tentative D call: TRBD1 (6 bases). CDR1 is MNHEY, CDR2 SVGAGI, per germline. V was trimmed by 2 bases and J by 9 bases, leaving 14 bases between them. The CDR3 runs to 15 residues. The CDR3 protein is CASSYGQGIGNVLTF. As DNA, the CDR3 is TGTGCCAGCAGTTACGGGCAGGGGATCGGCAACGTCCTGACTTTC.

With respect to this clone: In the same sample, other DNA sequences code for this CDR3. The chain joins TRBV15 to TRBJ2-5; D ambiguous. The ends were cut back, 5 bases at V and 4 bases at J, with 5 bases in the middle. The germline V gene encodes CDR1 LNHNV and CDR2 YYDKDF (reference sequence). The CDR3 is made up of 11 amino acids. CDR3 nucleotide sequence: TGTGCCACCAGCCGCGGAGAGACCCAGTACTTC. The encoded protein is CATSRGETQYF.

V gene TRBV6-5 combines with J gene TRBJ2-1, with D perhaps matching TRBD1 (5 bases). CDR3 size: 14 residues. Trimming stripped 5 bases from V and 7 bases from J, with 15 bases between. Germline V lookup: CDR1 MNHEY, CDR2 SVGAGI. CDR3 residues: CASSPWSGANEQFF. The DNA for the CDR3 is TGTGCCAGCAGTCCCTGGTCTGGGGCAAATGAGCAGTTCTTC.

This clone was seen once. The chain combines TRBV29-1 with TRBJ1-1; D unresolved. The CDR3 contains 13 residues. Trimming removed 2 bases from V and 3 bases from J, with 10 bases in between. Germline V gene lookup returns CDR1 SQVTM and CDR2 ANQGSEA. The CDR3 spells CSVEKVTDTEAFF. Written as DNA, the CDR3 is TGCAGCGTTGAAAAGGTTACGGACACTGAAGCTTTCTTT.

This sequence joins TRBV14 and TRBJ1-6; 9 bases fit TRBD1. Trimming cost V 1 base and J 9 bases; bases outside gene matches: 4. This CDR3 has 15 residues. CDR1 SGHDN and CDR2 FVKESK come from the germline V gene. CDR3 DNA sequence: TGTGCCAGCAGCCAAGTCGGGACAGGGCCTTCACCCCTCCACTTT. As protein: CASSQVGTGPSPLHF.

V gene TRBV6-4 combines with J gene TRBJ1-6; D unresolved. This CDR3 has 13 residues. From germline, CDR1 is MRHNA and CDR2 SNTAGT. V shed 6 bases and J shed 10 bases, with 13 bases lying between them. Here the CDR3 DNA reads TGTGCCAGCAGCGACACCGGCTGGTCACCCCTCCACTTT. It translates to CASSDTGWSPLHF.

The V call is TRBV6-5, the J call TRBJ2-7; a possible D gene is TRBD2 (5 bases). The CDR3 sequence is 13 residues long. Germline values: CDR1 MNHEY, CDR2 SVGAGI. The V gene lost 4 bases and the J gene lost 3 bases, with 10 bases spanning the gap. CDR3 residues: CASSCPDCYEQYF. CDR3 nucleotide sequence: TGTGCCAGCAGTTGCCCGGACTGCTACGAGCAGTACTTC.

This rearrangement joins TRBV30 to TRBJ2-7; D gene unclear. Germline assignment: CDR1 GTSNPN and CDR2 SVGIG (reference sequence). Trimming took 6 bases from V and 0 from J, leaving 12 bases between them. The CDR3 consists of 13 residues. The CDR3 nucleotides are TGTGCCTGTTTGGGTGGCGGCTCCTACGAGCAGTACTTC. Translation gives CACLGGGSYEQYF.

V usage is TRBV29-1 and J usage is TRBJ1-1; 7 nucleotides align to TRBD1. The CDR3 has 13 amino acids. Unmatched junction bases numbered 10, after V lost 7 bases and J lost 5 bases. Per the germline V gene, CDR1 is SQVTM and CDR2 is ANQGSEA. The chain's CDR3 is CSAQQGIGTEAFF. The CDR3 bases are TGCAGCGCACAACAGGGGATAGGGACTGAAGCTTTCTTT.

This clone was seen a few times. Other DNA sequences in the sample encode the same CDR3. This chain links TRBV29-1 with TRBJ2-5, with a possible D match to TRBD2 (6 bases). V was cut by 6 bases and J by 5 bases, with 10 bases left in between. This CDR3 has 11 amino acids. The germline V gene has CDR1 SQVTM and CDR2 ANQGSEA. This chain's CDR3 is CSVLGGETQYF. For the CDR3, the DNA is TGCAGCGTCTTAGGAGGGGAGACCCAGTACTTC.

V and J are TRBV30 and TRBJ1-1; possible D gene TRBD1, 6 bases. The CDR3 extends over 15 amino acids. V was cut by 4 bases and J by 1 base, with 16 bases left in between. Germline V lookup: CDR1 GTSNPN, CDR2 SVGIG (reference sequence). The DNA for the CDR3 is TGTGCCTGGATTCTACAGGGAAGAGCGAACACTGAAGCTTTCTTT. It yields the protein CAWILQGRANTEAFF.

This chain joins TRBV5-1 and TRBJ2-5, with 8 bases lining up with TRBD1. V lost 3 bases and J lost 14; bases outside the gene matches: 15. The germline V gene encodes CDR1 SGHRS and CDR2 YFSETQ. The CDR3 contains 14 residues. The CDR3 nucleotides are TGCGCCAGCAGCTCCCAAAATCGGGGACAGGAATCTTACTTC. Translation: CASSSQNRGQESYF.

The chain links TRBV6-5 to TRBJ1-2; 7 nucleotides match TRBD1. The CDR3 totals 14 residues. Germline-derived CDR1 and CDR2 are MNHEY and SVGAGI. After removal of 5 bases from V and 3 bases from J, the junction contained 6 bases not matched to a gene. DNA of the CDR3: TGTGCCAGCAGTCGGGGGACAGTTTACTATGGCTACACCTTC. It codes for CASSRGTVYYGYTF.

The chain recombines TRBV2 with TRBJ1-2; D may be TRBD1 (5 bases). Trimming left V 0 bases short and J 8 bases short, with 10 bases between. The germline CDR1 and CDR2 sequences are SNHLY and FYNNEI. CDR3 length: 13 residues. CDR3 bases: TGTGCCAGCAGTGAAGCGGGATGGGACGGCTACACCTTC. Protein sequence: CASSEAGWDGYTF.

The chain is built from TRBV30 and TRBJ1-3; the match to TRBD1 covers 8 bases. The V segment lost 2 bases and the J segment 3 bases; nucleotides outside the gene matches: 6. This CDR3 region has 15 residues. Germline assignment: CDR1 GTSNPN and CDR2 SVGIG (reference sequence). The CDR3 sequence is CAWSRTGNLGNTIYF. CDR3 coding DNA: TGTGCCTGGAGTAGGACAGGGAATCTTGGAAACACCATATATTTT.

This clone was seen a single time. The chain couples TRBV29-1 to TRBJ1-5, with 7 nucleotides matching TRBD1. The germline V gene encodes CDR1 SQVTM and CDR2 ANQGSEA. The CDR3 has 14 amino acids. J gave up 0 bases and V 6 bases, and 5 bases lay outside the gene matches. The CDR3 DNA follows: TGCAGCGTGCTGACAGGGTATAGCAATCAGCCCCAGCATTTT. It encodes CSVLTGYSNQPQHF.

This clone was detected only once. The chain is built from TRBV19 and TRBJ1-5, with D uncertain. Germline values: CDR1 LNHDA, CDR2 SQIVND (reference sequence). Trimming removed 9 bases at V and 0 bases at J, with 15 bases between. This CDR3 spans 15 amino acids. The CDR3, as DNA: TGTGCCAGCTCGACCGGGATCTATAGCAATCAGCCCCAGCATTTT. It specifies CASSTGIYSNQPQHF.

The chain is built from TRBV29-1 and TRBJ2-1; D remains unclear. Germline lookup yields CDR1 SQVTM and CDR2 ANQGSEA. This CDR3 is 14 amino acids long. Trimming took 3 bases from V and 0 from J, leaving 9 bases between them. The CDR3 bases are TGCAGCGTTGAGATCCGGAGCTCCTACAATGAGCAGTTCTTC. Translation: CSVEIRSSYNEQFF.

The chain has TRBV9 and TRBJ2-3; no definite D call. The V end was cut by 3 bases, the J end by 3 bases, with 14 bases between. Germline V CDR1 and CDR2: SGDLS, YYNGEE. There are 15 residues in the CDR3. CDR3 sequence (DNA): TGTGCCAGCAGCGCGGGCCTAGGTCAGACAGATACGCAGTATTTT. Translating gives CASSAGLGQTDTQYF.

This clone was detected only a few times. The rearrangement links TRBV6-6 to TRBJ1-1; no firm D call. CDR3 length: 14 residues. V shed 6 bases and J shed 0 bases, with 11 bases lying between them. Per the germline V gene, CDR1 is MNHNY and CDR2 is SVGAGI (reference sequence). The CDR3 spells CASRHRGLNTEAFF. The CDR3 DNA reads TGTGCCAGCAGGCACAGAGGGTTGAACACTGAAGCTTTCTTT.

The chain employs TRBV7-9 and TRBJ2-5; D remains unclear. The CDR3 is 14 amino acids. V lost 1 base to trimming and J lost 3 bases, with 9 bases between them. Germline values: CDR1 SEHNR, CDR2 FQNEAQ (reference sequence). For the CDR3, the DNA is TGTGCCAGCAGCTTAGATGGTGGGAAAGAGACCCAGTACTTC. Translation gives CASSLDGGKETQYF.